This T cell receptor beta chain was recorded in a study of CD8+ T cells in alopecia areata. About the study: The percentage of affected scalp area served as the score of severity for treated patients. Whole-study findings and limits: An increase in clonality over normal scalp was evident in lesional scalp, especially alopecia totalis/universalis. Mice showed TCR sharing more clearly than patients did, possibly owing to HLA.

The CDR3 is 15 amino acids. Germline CDR1 is SQVTM and CDR2 is ANQGSEA. V lost 6 bases to trimming and J lost 2 bases, with 17 bases between them. Reverse transcribed after extraction, RNA yielded cDNA as the sequencing template. TCRdb keeps only in-frame clones here, not all; method: immunoSEQ multiplex PCR. This sample has 110,000 or so clones, with 50% to 75% found just once. Treatment given: oral pan-JAK inhibitor, 5-10 mg twice daily. This clone appeared a few times. Its antigen is currently unknown. This TCR was recovered from a human donor with alopecia areata. This chain links TRBV29-1 with TRBJ2-1; TRBD1 or TRBD2 may be the D gene (6 bases each). Sequences were derived from CD8+ T cells sorted from blood, sampled at week 4, from a patient treated with tofacitinib. CDR3 nucleotides: TGCAGCGTAGAAAGTCCCGGGGGCGCCTACAATGAGCAGTTCTTC. Protein: CSVESPGGAYNEQFF.